These 24 T cell receptor beta chains were sequenced from one sample in a study of tumor-infiltrating lymphocytes in primary liver carcinoma. Extraction of RNA together with DNA used about 18-30 mg of unsorted bulk tissue. The authors made TCR beta cDNA from around 500 ng total RNA with a constant-region primer. Slightly modified ARM-PCR served as the procedure for the TCR beta libraries. These libraries came from three rounds of nested multiplex PCR. Primers for the first two PCR rounds were TRBV1-TRBV30 forward primers and a C-beta reverse primer (about 10 cycles per round). TCRdb re-derived calls from the multiplex PCR reads in MiXCR, one entry per CDR3 protein. The profile shows 100,000 to 150,000 distinct CDR3 sequences, less than 80% of them singletons. The source material was liver tumor tissue from sampling region 1. The subset was: tumor region T1, superior pole. The receptor source for this set is an older woman with primary liver carcinoma and hepatitis B virus infection.

This clonotype was detected many times. The DNA of the CDR3 is TGTGCCAGCAGTATCCGGGACGGGACCTACAATGAGCAGTTCTTC. Translated, it gives CASSIRDGTYNEQFF. The rearrangement links TRBV6-1 to TRBJ2-1; D is perhaps TRBD1 or TRBD2 (5 bases each). CDR1 is MNHNS and CDR2 is SASEGT in the germline V gene. V was shortened by 5 bases and J by 2 bases, with 13 bases between the two germline ends. The CDR3 has 15 residues.

This clonotype was recorded many times. The chain employs TRBV12-3 or TRBV12-4 and TRBJ1-3; D is unresolved. With 2 bases removed from V and 3 bases from J, the gap between germline ends came to 8 bases. The CDR3 is 14 amino acids. The CDR3 nucleotides read TGTGCCAGCAGTTTAAGAGTAGATGGAAACACCATATATTTT. It specifies CASSLRVDGNTIYF.

On this clonotype itself: This may be a read error, as it is one base from a much larger clone. CDR3 protein: CASSLSTTSKSGADTQYF. The CDR3 region has the DNA TGCGCCAGCAGCTTGAGTACCACATCTAAATCGGGTGCAGATACGCAGTATTTT. The chain employs TRBV5-1 and TRBJ2-3; D gene unclear. V lost 1 base and J 4 bases, leaving 22 bases between the germline ends. CDR3 length: 18 residues. The germline V gene encodes CDR1 SGHRS and CDR2 YFSETQ.

Turning to this clonotype: A much larger clone differs from this one at a single base, so this may be a read error. The J gene is TRBJ1-2, the V gene TRBV6-2 or TRBV6-3, with TRBD1 identical over 10 bases. CDR1 MNHEY and CDR2 SVGEGT come from the germline V gene. The length of the CDR3 is 14 residues. V was pared by 7 bases and J by 2 bases, with 4 bases of the junction left unmatched. CDR3 DNA sequence: TGTGCCAGCAAGGGACAGGGGACAAACTATGGCTACACCTTC. Residues: CASKGQGTNYGYTF.

The V gene is TRBV30, the J gene TRBJ1-1, with D uncertain. The CDR3 is 11 amino acids. The V end lost 2 bases, the J end lost 8 bases, and 9 bases lay between the germline ends. Germline V gene lookup returns CDR1 GTSNPN and CDR2 SVGIG (reference sequence). CDR3 bases: TGTGCCTGGAGTTGGGTGGGCGAAGCTTTCTTT. It translates to CAWSWVGEAFF.

On this clonotype: The junction does not match germline at one end; this may be a read error. The chain uses TRBV12-5 and TRBJ2-7, with 7 bases lining up with TRBD1. The CDR3 has 16 residues. Germline lookup yields CDR1 LGHNT and CDR2 FRNRAP. The chain's CDR3 is CASGLGPGQYSYEQKF. The DNA for the CDR3 is TGTGCTAGTGGTTTGGGCCCGGGACAGTACTCCTACGAGCAGAAGTTC.

This rearrangement joins TRBV11-2 to TRBJ2-5; 14 nucleotides align to TRBD2. Losses at the gene ends were 5 bases for V and 4 bases for J; bases not matched to a gene: 3. The CDR3 runs 15 residues. Germline assignment: CDR1 SGHAT and CDR2 FQNNGV. The DNA for the CDR3 is TGTGCCAGCAGCCCCGGGACTAGCGGGAGAGAGACCCAGTACTTC. It yields the protein CASSPGTSGRETQYF.

In regard to this clonotype: A read error may explain this, as a much larger clone is one base away. This chain connects TRBV28 to TRBJ2-7, with D tentatively TRBD1 (7 bases). The CDR3 is 15 residues long. Germline V gives CDR1 MDHEN, CDR2 SYDVKM. Deletions cut 6 bases from V and 1 base from J, with 16 bases between. The DNA of the CDR3 is TGTGCCAGCAGCTGCCCGCGGGACAGATCCTACGAGCAGTACTTC. It codes for CASSCPRDRSYEQYF.

This clonotype was seen more than once but under ten times. The junction and the germline gene differ at one end; a read error may be behind it. The rearrangement links TRBV11-2 to TRBJ2-7; no clear D gene. The CDR3 has 11 amino acids. CDR1 and CDR2 from the germline V gene are SGHAT and FQNNGV. The CDR3 protein is CASSSAYEQYF. The DNA for the CDR3 is TGTGCCAGCAGCTCCGCCTATGAGCAGTACTTC.

This clonotype was seen at least ten times. The chain joins TRBV6-5 to TRBJ2-7; possible D gene TRBD1, 6 bases. The length of the CDR3 is 15 residues. Germline V gene lookup returns CDR1 MNHEY and CDR2 SVGAGI. Between the trimmed V and J ends, which lost 6 bases and 2 bases, there was a span of 17 bases. DNA of the CDR3: TGTGCCAGCAGCCTTGACAGGTTGGTCCCCTACGAGCAGTACTTC. Protein sequence: CASSLDRLVPYEQYF.

As for this clonotype: Compared with germline, one end of the junction differs, possibly owing to a read error. This chain links TRBV6-5 with TRBJ1-1; possible D gene TRBD1, 5 bases. Germline CDR1 reads MNHEY; CDR2 reads SVGAGI. The CDR3 length is 16 residues. The CDR3 nucleotides read TGTGCCAGCAGTAGTGGAGGGGCCTATGGTTGGACTGAATCTTTCTTT. Protein sequence: CASSSGGAYGWTESFF.

The chain joins TRBV6-6 to TRBJ1-1, with D unclear. This CDR3 is 13 amino acids long. V was cut by 7 bases and J by 5 bases, with 14 bases left in between. Germline V CDR1 and CDR2: MNHNY, SVGAGI (reference sequence). The CDR3 is CASTLHGLTEAFF. The CDR3 DNA sequence: TGTGCCAGCACTTTGCATGGACTGACTGAAGCTTTCTTT.

This clonotype was counted between two and nine times. The chain uses TRBV28 and TRBJ1-5; 9 bases align to TRBD1. The ends lost 6 bases at V and 0 bases at J; junction bases unmatched: 6. The CDR3 is made up of 16 amino acids. Germline V gene data show CDR1 as MDHEN and CDR2 as SYDVKM. CDR3 sequence (DNA): TGTGCCAGCAGACAGGGGGCCCAGCATAGCAATCAGCCCCAGCATTTT. It encodes CASRQGAQHSNQPQHF.

This chain connects TRBV28 to TRBJ2-1; D is uncertain. The CDR3 covers 16 residues. From germline, CDR1 is MDHEN and CDR2 SYDVKM. Trimming took 6 bases from V and 8 from J, leaving 23 bases between them. This CDR3 reads CASSSTNLGSSDEQFF. The CDR3 coding sequence is TGTGCCAGCAGCTCTACCAACCTCGGATCAAGCGATGAGCAGTTCTTC.

This clonotype was observed a single time. Given the absence of the conserved phenylalanine or tryptophan at the CDR3 end, a read error is likely. This rearrangement joins TRBV5-1 to TRBJ2-7; 8 bases fit TRBD2. Trimming took 4 bases from V and 2 from J; bases not matched to a gene: 8. Looked up from germline, CDR1 is SGHRS and CDR2 is YFSETQ. The CDR3 is made up of 15 amino acids. The CDR3 DNA sequence: TGCGCCAGCAGCCTGGGGCGGGGGGCCCCCTACGAGCAGTACTCC. Protein product: CASSLGRGAPYEQYS.

Concerning this clonotype itself: At one end, the junction sequence differs from germline, possibly due to a read error. The chain couples TRBV6-4 to TRBJ2-1, with 8 bases that match TRBD2. This CDR3 is built from 16 residues. Germline CDR1 and CDR2: MRHNA and SNTAGT. CDR3 loop: CASNDRGGDSYNEQFF. The CDR3 coding sequence is TGTGCCAGCAATGACCGGGGGGGTGACTCCTACAATGAGCAGTTCTTC.

Details on this clonotype: This may be a read error: a much more frequent sequence differs by one nucleotide. This chain joins TRBV30 and TRBJ2-1; unclear D gene. The germline V gene has CDR1 GTSNPN and CDR2 SVGIG (reference sequence). This CDR3 spans 11 amino acids. Trimming removed 2 bases at V and 8 bases at J, with 7 bases between. CDR3 sequence: CAWSIVHEQFF. Here the CDR3 DNA reads TGTGCCTGGAGTATAGTCCATGAGCAGTTCTTC.

To note about this clonotype: A read error is likely, as this CDR3 ends without the conserved phenylalanine or tryptophan. The chain couples TRBV7-9 to TRBJ2-5; TRBD1 might be the D (6 bases). Per the germline V gene, CDR1 is SEHNR and CDR2 is FQNEAQ (reference sequence). CDR3 length: 15 amino acids. CDR3 sequence: CASSLEQGVKETQYS. In DNA, the CDR3 is TGTGCCAGCAGTTTAGAACAGGGTGTGAAGGAGACCCAGTACTCC.

On this clonotype itself: Compared with germline, one end of the junction differs, possibly owing to a read error. This chain links TRBV7-8 with TRBJ2-1, with TRBD2 identical over 8 bases. The CDR3 covers 15 residues. Germline CDR1 and CDR2: SGHVS and FQNEAQ. The CDR3 nucleotides read TGTGACAGCAGATACGGGACTAGGGGGACTCATGAGCAGTTCTTC. Protein: CDSRYGTRGTHEQFF.

Comments on this clonotype: A single base separates this from a much larger clone, so it may be a read error. V usage is TRBV12-3 or TRBV12-4 and J usage is TRBJ2-1; D not certain. V lost 3 bases, J lost 6 bases, and 12 bases lay in between. The CDR3 consists of 14 residues. Here the CDR3 DNA reads TGTGCCAGCAGTTTGACCGCTGCCCTCAATGAGCAGTTCTTC. Its protein product is CASSLTAALNEQFF.

This clonotype came up many times. The V call is TRBV5-5, the J call TRBJ1-1; tentatively, D is TRBD1 (5 bases). Germline values: CDR1 SGHKS, CDR2 YYEKEE (reference sequence). CDR3 length equals 14 residues. The ends were cut back, 1 base at V and 2 bases at J, with 9 bases in the middle. CDR3 sequence reads: CASSLKDKNTEAFF. The CDR3 nucleotides read TGTGCCAGCAGCTTGAAGGACAAAAACACTGAAGCTTTCTTT. The entire variable domain, with the rest obtained from reference TRBV5-5 and TRBJ1-1, is as follows: DAGVTQSPTHLIKTRGQQVTLRCSPISGHKSVSWYQQVLGQGPQFIFQYYEKEERGRGNFPDRFSARQFPNYSSELNVNALLLGDSALYLCASSLKDKNTEAFFGQGTRLTVV.

Comment on this clonotype: The junction shows a germline mismatch at one end, possibly a read error. The V and J genes are TRBV11-2 and TRBJ1-4; D may be TRBD1 (6 bases). The CDR3 covers 13 residues. The germline V gene has CDR1 SGHAT and CDR2 FQNNGV. The CDR3 DNA sequence: TGTGCCAGCAGCCGCAGGGGCCTCGAAAAACAGTTTTTT. Amino acids: CASSRRGLEKQFF.

To note about this clonotype: The junction shows a germline mismatch at one end, possibly a read error. The rearrangement uses TRBV6-5 and TRBJ2-2; TRBD1 might be the D (6 bases). Germline V gene lookup returns CDR1 MNHEY and CDR2 SVGAGI. The CDR3 extends over 14 amino acids. CDR3 nucleotide sequence: TGTGCCAGCAGGGCCCCTACAGGGTCCGGGGAGCTGTCTTTT. This sequence encodes CASRAPTGSGELSF.

This clonotype was detected ten times or more. The chain recombines TRBV29-1 with TRBJ2-3; 7 bases are shared with TRBD2. The CDR3 loop spans 16 amino acids. Germline values: CDR1 SQVTM, CDR2 ANQGSEA. With 0 bases clipped from V and 1 base from J, the junction kept 7 bases outside the gene matches. The CDR3 here is CSVEDMGAGGTDTQYF. The CDR3 coding sequence is TGCAGCGTTGAAGATATGGGTGCGGGAGGCACAGATACGCAGTATTTT.